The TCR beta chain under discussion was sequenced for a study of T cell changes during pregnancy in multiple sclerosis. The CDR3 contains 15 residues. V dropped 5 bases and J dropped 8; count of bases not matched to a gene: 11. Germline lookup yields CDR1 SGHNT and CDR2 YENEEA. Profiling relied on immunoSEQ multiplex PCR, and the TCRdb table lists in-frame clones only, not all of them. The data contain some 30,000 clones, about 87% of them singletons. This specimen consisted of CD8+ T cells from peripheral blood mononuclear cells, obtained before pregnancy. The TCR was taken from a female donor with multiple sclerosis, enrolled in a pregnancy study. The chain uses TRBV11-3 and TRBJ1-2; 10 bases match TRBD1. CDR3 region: CASSRSGTGVPGYTF. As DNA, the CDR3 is TGTGCCAGCAGCCGGTCGGGGACAGGGGTGCCAGGCTACACCTTC.